This is a list of T cell receptor beta chains from one sample in a study of blood T cells in healthy people across ages. Each CDR3 protein gets one entry after TCRdb re-called the 5' RACE reads with MiXCR. The table lists approximately 1,000,000 distinct CDR3 sequences, around 45% of them singletons, with 18% in the top ten. Sequenced sample: blood. Receptors originate from a woman aged 55-70 years in good health. The CDR3 runs from the conserved cysteine through the conserved F or W. D genes are given only for firm matches. Rows give clone size only sometimes, using once, few, many, or a class for an expanded clone.

CDR3 length: 12; D gene: .; J gene: TRBJ1-1; clone size: .; V gene: TRBV15; CDR3 protein: CATSRVGSEAFF; CDR3 DNA: TGTGCCACCAGCAGAGTGGGCTCTGAAGCTTTCTTT
CDR3 length: 14; D gene: .; J gene: TRBJ2-2; clone size: .; V gene: TRBV28; CDR3 protein: CASSPITRPGELFF; CDR3 DNA: TGTGCCAGCAGTCCCATTACTAGGCCCGGGGAGCTGTTTTTT
CDR3 length: 13; D gene: .; J gene: TRBJ1-5; clone size: .; V gene: TRBV20-1; CDR3 protein: CSARDRGTQPQHF; CDR3 DNA: TGCAGTGCTAGAGATCGGGGTACTCAGCCCCAGCATTTT
CDR3 length: 13; D gene: .; J gene: TRBJ1-1; clone size: .; V gene: TRBV7-2; CDR3 protein: CASSSRGTTEAFF; CDR3 DNA: TGTGCCAGCAGCTCCCGGGGGACCACTGAAGCTTTCTTT
CDR3 length: 20; D gene: TRBD2; J gene: TRBJ2-3; clone size: many; V gene: TRBV14; CDR3 protein: CASSQHRGTSGPSSTDTQYF; CDR3 DNA: TGTGCCAGCAGCCAACACCGAGGGACTAGCGGACCATCTAGCACAGATACGCAGTATTTT
CDR3 length: 17; D gene: .; J gene: TRBJ2-3; clone size: .; V gene: TRBV7-9; CDR3 protein: CASSETRSKRNTDTQYF; CDR3 DNA: TGTGCCAGCAGCGAAACAAGAAGTAAAAGGAACACAGATACGCAGTATTTT
CDR3 length: 11; D gene: .; J gene: TRBJ1-2; clone size: few; V gene: TRBV29-1; CDR3 protein: CSVDRGYGYTF; CDR3 DNA: TGCAGCGTTGATAGGGGCTATGGCTACACCTTC
CDR3 length: 17; D gene: .; J gene: TRBJ2-4; clone size: .; V gene: TRBV5-1; CDR3 protein: CASSPILPGEAKNIQYF; CDR3 DNA: TGCGCCAGCAGCCCTATTCTCCCAGGGGAGGCCAAAAACATTCAGTACTTC
CDR3 length: 16; D gene: TRBD2; J gene: TRBJ2-1; clone size: .; V gene: TRBV5-6; CDR3 protein: CASSFLTSGREGEQFF; CDR3 DNA: TGTGCCAGCAGCTTCCTGACTAGCGGGAGGGAGGGTGAGCAGTTCTTC
CDR3 length: 16; D gene: TRBD2; J gene: TRBJ2-5; clone size: few; V gene: TRBV29-1; CDR3 protein: CSVLGLAGGGQETQYF; CDR3 DNA: TGCAGCGTTCTAGGACTAGCGGGAGGAGGACAAGAGACCCAGTACTTC
CDR3 length: 12; D gene: .; J gene: TRBJ2-5; clone size: few; V gene: TRBV20-1; CDR3 protein: CSARFGQETQYF; CDR3 DNA: TGCAGTGCTAGATTTGGACAAGAGACCCAGTACTTC
CDR3 length: 16; D gene: TRBD1; J gene: TRBJ2-3; clone size: few; V gene: TRBV20-1; CDR3 protein: CSALSGTGGRRDTQYF; CDR3 DNA: TGCAGTGCCTTATCCGGGACAGGGGGTCGGAGGGATACGCAGTATTTT
CDR3 length: 16; D gene: TRBD2; J gene: TRBJ2-3; clone size: .; V gene: TRBV27; CDR3 protein: CASSLTSSGGMDTQYF; CDR3 DNA: TGTGCCAGCAGCTTAACTAGCTCGGGGGGTATGGATACGCAGTATTTT
CDR3 length: 15; D gene: TRBD2; J gene: TRBJ2-6; clone size: .; V gene: TRBV11-2; CDR3 protein: CASSLATRGGTVMTF; CDR3 DNA: TGTGCCAGCAGCTTAGCAACCCGGGGGGGAACCGTCATGACTTTC
CDR3 length: 13; D gene: TRBD1; J gene: TRBJ1-4; clone size: .; V gene: TRBV10-3; CDR3 protein: CAFSGTPSGGLFF; CDR3 DNA: TGTGCCTTCAGCGGGACTCCCTCAGGGGGACTGTTTTTT
CDR3 length: 15; D gene: .; J gene: TRBJ2-5; clone size: few; V gene: TRBV11-1; CDR3 protein: CASSPTLIAGETQYF; CDR3 DNA: TGTGCCAGCAGCCCTACCTTAATAGCCGGAGAGACCCAGTACTTC
CDR3 length: 12; D gene: .; J gene: TRBJ1-2; clone size: few; V gene: TRBV15; CDR3 protein: CATSRDNGGYTF; CDR3 DNA: TGTGCCACCAGCAGAGATAACGGAGGCTACACCTTC
CDR3 length: 12; D gene: TRBD2; J gene: TRBJ2-7; clone size: few; V gene: TRBV20-1; CDR3 protein: CSVLAGKYEQYF; CDR3 DNA: TGCAGTGTTCTAGCGGGAAAATACGAGCAGTACTTC
CDR3 length: 13; D gene: .; J gene: TRBJ2-4; clone size: .; V gene: TRBV27; CDR3 protein: CASSPGTANIQYF; CDR3 DNA: TGTGCCAGCAGTCCCGGGACGGCAAACATTCAGTACTTC
CDR3 length: 13; D gene: .; J gene: TRBJ2-1; clone size: few; V gene: TRBV15; CDR3 protein: CATRRGLYNEQFF; CDR3 DNA: TGTGCCACCAGAAGGGGCCTCTACAATGAGCAGTTCTTC
CDR3 length: 16; D gene: .; J gene: TRBJ2-3; clone size: .; V gene: TRBV6-5; CDR3 protein: CASSYTTAGGTDMQYF; CDR3 DNA: TGTGCCAGCAGTTACACGACCGCCGGAGGCACAGATATGCAGTATTTT
CDR3 length: 13; D gene: TRBD1; J gene: TRBJ2-1; clone size: .; V gene: TRBV20-1; CDR3 protein: CSARGDRHNEQFF; CDR3 DNA: TGCAGTGCTAGGGGGGACAGACACAATGAGCAGTTCTTC
CDR3 length: 12; D gene: .; J gene: TRBJ2-1; clone size: few; V gene: TRBV20-1; CDR3 protein: CSASPGNHEQFF; CDR3 DNA: TGCAGTGCTAGTCCTGGGAACCATGAGCAGTTCTTC
CDR3 length: 11; D gene: .; J gene: TRBJ2-5; clone size: .; V gene: TRBV27; CDR3 protein: CASLHGETQYF; CDR3 DNA: TGTGCCAGCCTACACGGAGAGACCCAGTACTTC
CDR3 length: 11; D gene: .; J gene: TRBJ1-1; clone size: .; V gene: TRBV3-1; CDR3 protein: CASSHGQQAFF; CDR3 DNA: TGTGCCAGCAGCCATGGACAGCAAGCTTTCTTT
CDR3 length: 15; D gene: TRBD2; J gene: TRBJ2-1; clone size: .; V gene: TRBV12-3/TRBV12-4; CDR3 protein: CASSGGTSGRSEQFF; CDR3 DNA: TGTGCCAGCAGTGGGGGGACTAGCGGGAGGAGTGAGCAGTTCTTC
CDR3 length: 10; D gene: .; J gene: TRBJ2-1; clone size: few; V gene: TRBV20-1; CDR3 protein: CSGRANEQFF; CDR3 DNA: TGCAGTGGTAGAGCCAATGAGCAGTTCTTC
CDR3 length: 10; D gene: .; J gene: TRBJ2-7; clone size: .; V gene: TRBV4-1; CDR3 protein: CARRPNEQYF; CDR3 DNA: TGCGCCAGACGCCCGAACGAGCAGTACTTC
CDR3 length: 13; D gene: .; J gene: TRBJ1-2; clone size: .; V gene: TRBV30; CDR3 protein: CAWSIRDVYGYTF; CDR3 DNA: TGTGCCTGGAGTATTAGGGACGTCTATGGCTACACCTTC
CDR3 length: 16; D gene: .; J gene: TRBJ2-3; clone size: .; V gene: TRBV10-3; CDR3 protein: CAIQTSGFPTGDTQYF; CDR3 DNA: TGTGCCATCCAGACCTCTGGCTTTCCGACGGGAGATACGCAGTATTTT
CDR3 length: 14; D gene: TRBD1; J gene: TRBJ1-2; clone size: few; V gene: TRBV6-5; CDR3 protein: CASSLRQGSVGYTF; CDR3 DNA: TGTGCCAGCAGTTTAAGACAGGGTTCGGTCGGCTACACCTTC
CDR3 length: 16; D gene: TRBD1; J gene: TRBJ2-7; clone size: .; V gene: TRBV6-1; CDR3 protein: CASSTVVGTGFYEQYF; CDR3 DNA: TGTGCCAGCAGCACGGTGGTCGGGACAGGGTTCTACGAGCAGTACTTC